This TCR beta chain was obtained from a study of cytomegalovirus exposure and HLA in healthy donors. This clone was detected a few times. V lost 1 base, J lost 4 bases, and 10 bases lay in between. Germline V gene data show CDR1 as MGHDK and CDR2 as SYGVNS. This CDR3 region has 14 residues. The PCR contained 60 Vbeta and 13 Jbeta primers. TCRdb keeps only in-frame clones here, not all; method: immunoSEQ multiplex PCR. The sample holds about 130,000 clones, over 80% seen once. This TCR was sampled from a boy between 10 and 17 years old in good health and CMV-seronegative. The specimen sequenced was PBMCs. This rearrangement joins TRBV25-1 to TRBJ1-1; D may be TRBD1 (6 bases). CDR3 DNA: TGTGCCAGCAGTGAATTTAGGGGGGGCACTGAAGCTTTCTTT. It is translated as CASSEFRGGTEAFF.